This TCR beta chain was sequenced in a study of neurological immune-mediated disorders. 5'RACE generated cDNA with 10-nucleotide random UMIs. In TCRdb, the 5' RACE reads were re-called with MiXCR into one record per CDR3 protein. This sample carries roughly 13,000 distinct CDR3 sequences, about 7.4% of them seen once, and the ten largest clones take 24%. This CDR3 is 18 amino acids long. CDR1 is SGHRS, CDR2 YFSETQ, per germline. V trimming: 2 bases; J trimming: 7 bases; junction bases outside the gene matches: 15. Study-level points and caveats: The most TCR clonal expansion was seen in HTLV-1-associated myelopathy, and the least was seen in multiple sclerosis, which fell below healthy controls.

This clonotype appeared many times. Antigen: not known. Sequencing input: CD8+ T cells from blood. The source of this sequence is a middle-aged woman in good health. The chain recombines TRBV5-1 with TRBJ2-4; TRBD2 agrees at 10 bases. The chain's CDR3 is CASSFYPSGSQSPNIQYF. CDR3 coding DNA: TGCGCCAGCAGCTTTTACCCTAGCGGGAGTCAAAGCCCGAACATTCAGTACTTC.